These 21 T cell receptor beta chains were sequenced from one sample in a study of blood T cell repertoires in COVID-19 (dated by TCRdb to 2018 to 2021). Receptor amplification or capture employed the immunoSEQ multiplex PCR assay. TCRdb took over this immuneACCESS table, retaining in-frame rearrangements with V and J assigned. Such tables are incomplete; in checked studies, under half of the missing clones stem from an unresolved V gene, and the remainder is unexplained. This sample lists roughly 700,000 clones; over 80% were detected once. The ten largest clones add up to roughly 0.25% of the sample. The sample comprised peripheral blood. These TCRs come from a woman younger than 35 with acute or convalescent COVID-19.

Worth noting for this clone: Other DNA sequences in this sample translate to the same CDR3. The gene calls are TRBV7-9 and TRBJ1-1; 9 nucleotides line up with TRBD1. V gave up 5 bases and J gave up 3 bases; unmatched junction bases: 1. This CDR3 region has 13 residues. Germline loops: CDR1 SEHNR, CDR2 FQNEAQ (reference sequence). CDR3 coding DNA: TGTGCCAGCAGCCGGACAGGGGACACTGAAGCTTTCTTT. It codes for CASSRTGDTEAFF. Full variable domain (missing parts from reference TRBV7-9 and TRBJ1-1): DTGVSQNPRHKITKRGQNVTFRCDPISEHNRLYWYRQTLGQGPEFLTYFQNEAQLEKSRLLSDRFSAERPKGSFSTLEIQRTEQGDSAMYLCASSRTGDTEAFFGQGTRLTVV.

V usage is TRBV5-1 and J usage is TRBJ1-2; possible D gene TRBD1, 5 bases. The CDR3 runs 15 residues. Trimming pared 3 bases from V and 6 bases from J, leaving 18 bases between. The germline V gene has CDR1 SGHRS and CDR2 YFSETQ. As DNA, the CDR3 is TGCGCCAGCAGCTCCCCCCAGGGAACCGGGCATGGCTACACCTTC. It encodes CASSSPQGTGHGYTF.

This chain joins TRBV2 and TRBJ2-1; possibly TRBD1 for D (6 bases). CDR3 length equals 13 residues. Germline V gene sequence: CDR1 SNHLY, CDR2 FYNNEI. V was shortened by 7 bases and J by 3 bases, with 10 bases between the two germline ends. CDR3 nucleotides: TGTGCCAGCAAGGGGGACGTCTACAATGAGCAGTTCTTC. This translates into CASKGDVYNEQFF.

This chain joins TRBV5-5 and TRBJ2-1; TRBD1 aligns across 8 bases. With V trimmed by 4 bases and J by 8 bases, 8 bases remained unmatched. Germline lookup yields CDR1 SGHKS and CDR2 YYEKEE (reference sequence). This CDR3 is built from 14 residues. The CDR3 reads CASSPSDRGHEQFF. The CDR3 DNA reads as TGTGCCAGCAGCCCTTCCGACAGGGGTCATGAGCAGTTCTTC.

The gene calls are TRBV4-3 and TRBJ1-4, with TRBD1 identical over 7 bases. The CDR3 contains 16 residues. V gave up 1 base and J gave up 6 bases; unmatched junction bases: 8. CDR1 is LGHNA and CDR2 is YSLEER in the germline V gene. The CDR3 loop reads CASSQGRGGADEKLFF. The CDR3 nucleotides read TGCGCCAGCAGCCAAGGTAGAGGGGGCGCTGATGAAAAACTGTTTTTT.

The rearrangement links TRBV27 to TRBJ1-5; D not resolved. There are 15 residues in the CDR3. Germline CDR1 and CDR2: MNHEY and SMNVEV (reference sequence). V was cut by 9 bases and J by 5 bases, with 20 bases left in between. Here the CDR3 reads CASSPTQSPYQPQHF. In DNA form, the CDR3 reads TGTGCCAGTTCCCCTACACAGTCGCCTTATCAGCCCCAGCATTTT.

A single count supports this clone. This chain connects TRBV6-5 to TRBJ2-1, with a tentative D call TRBD2 (6 bases). CDR3 length equals 16 residues. The V end lost 0 bases, the J end lost 4 bases, and 13 bases lay between the germline ends. Germline CDR1 is MNHEY and CDR2 is SVGAGI. The CDR3 DNA is TGTGCCAGCAGTTACTCGGGAGGCTTCGGGTACAATGAGCAGTTCTTC. Translated: CASSYSGGFGYNEQFF.

The chain links TRBV7-2 to TRBJ2-1; 9 bases are a match to TRBD1. Germline V gives CDR1 SGHTA, CDR2 FQGNSA. Trimming took 2 bases from V and 8 from J; bases not matched to a gene: 10. This CDR3 contains 16 residues. The chain's CDR3 is CASSLKGRDRVHEQFF. The CDR3 nucleotides read TGTGCCAGCAGCTTAAAGGGTCGGGACAGGGTCCATGAGCAGTTCTTC.

V usage is TRBV9 and J usage is TRBJ1-1; D might be TRBD1 (6 bases). The CDR3 spans 13 residues. Germline CDR1 and CDR2: SGDLS and YYNGEE. V was cut by 8 bases and J by 4 bases, with 15 bases left in between. The chain's CDR3 is CASQGGWGTEAFF. CDR3 in DNA: TGTGCCAGTCAAGGGGGTTGGGGCACTGAAGCTTTCTTT. The whole variable domain, remainder taken from reference TRBV9 and TRBJ1-1, is DSGVTQTPKHLITATGQRVTLRCSPRSGDLSVYWYQQSLDQGLQFLIQYYNGEERAKGNILERFSAQQFPDLHSELNLSSLELGDSALYFCASQGGWGTEAFFGQGTRLTVV.

Details on this clone: The same CDR3 also results from other DNA sequences found in this sample. The chain is built from TRBV25-1 and TRBJ1-6; D gene unclear. With 5 bases removed from V and 4 bases from J, the gap between germline ends came to 9 bases. Germline V gene lookup returns CDR1 MGHDK and CDR2 SYGVNS. There are 14 residues in the CDR3. CDR3 bases: TGTGCCAGCAGTCTTGGAGGGTATAATTCACCCCTCCACTTT. Its translation: CASSLGGYNSPLHF. Full variable domain (rest looked up from reference TRBV25-1 and TRBJ1-6): EADIYQTPRYLVIGTGKKITLECSQTMGHDKMYWYQQDPGMELHLIHYSYGVNSTEKGDLSSESTVSRIRTEHFPLTLESARPSHTSQYLCASSLGGYNSPLHFGNGTRLTVT.

The table lists this clone with a count of one. The chain couples TRBV2 to TRBJ1-2; D uncertain. Germline V gene data show CDR1 as SNHLY and CDR2 as FYNNEI. Trimming took off 6 bases at V and 8 bases at J, with 13 bases between the two ends. This CDR3 is built from 12 residues. The DNA for the CDR3 is TGTGCCAGCAGGTTCGAGCCGGGGGGCTACACCTTC. It translates to CASRFEPGGYTF.

With respect to this clone: Within the sample, other DNA sequences also encode this same CDR3. V is TRBV6-5 and J is TRBJ1-1; D gene ambiguous. Trimming removed 0 bases from V and 0 bases from J, with 8 bases in between. Germline values: CDR1 MNHEY, CDR2 SVGAGI. The CDR3 length is 15 residues. CDR3 amino acids: CASSYSGRLNTEAFF. Here the CDR3 DNA reads TGTGCCAGCAGTTACTCGGGCAGACTGAACACTGAAGCTTTCTTT.

The chain links TRBV7-5 to TRBJ1-4; the D call TRBD1 from the table was never checked on the DNA. TRBV7-5 is a pseudogene segment. This CDR3 has 15 amino acids. CDR3 residues: CARSTQTDFNEKLFF. In DNA, the CDR3 is TGTGCCAGAAGCACCCAGACAGACTTTAATGAAAAACTGTTTTTT.

This clone was counted once. This chain joins TRBV6-5 and TRBJ2-5; D is unclear. Trimming removed 10 bases from V and 1 base from J, with 16 bases in between. The CDR3 is made up of 14 amino acids. Germline CDR1 reads MNHEY; CDR2 reads SVGAGI. As DNA, the CDR3 is TGTGCCATCGCGTCCCTAGGCGCCCAAGAGACCCAGTACTTC. Protein: CAIASLGAQETQYF.

The V gene is TRBV5-5, the J gene TRBJ1-1; TRBD1 might be the D (6 bases). V was clipped by 2 bases and J by 2 bases, with 13 bases between them. Germline lookup yields CDR1 SGHKS and CDR2 YYEKEE (reference sequence). The CDR3 contains 15 residues. The CDR3 protein is CASSLSGTLNTEAFF. The DNA of the CDR3 is TGTGCCAGCAGCTTATCCGGGACACTAAACACTGAAGCTTTCTTT.

V usage is TRBV7-2 and J usage is TRBJ1-2; D not resolved. V was shortened by 2 bases and J by 6 bases, with 13 bases between the two germline ends. The CDR3 covers 14 residues. Germline values: CDR1 SGHTA, CDR2 FQGNSA. CDR3 sequence (DNA): TGTGCCAGCAGCTTATCCCCACTGGGCGATGGCTACACCTTC. It is translated as CASSLSPLGDGYTF.

The chain carries TRBV7-2 and TRBJ2-2, with TRBD1 matching over 8 bases. This CDR3 region has 17 residues. V lost 4 bases to trimming and J lost 6 bases; unmatched junction nucleotides: 13. Germline CDR1 is SGHTA and CDR2 is FQGNSA. The CDR3 DNA reads TGTGCCAGCAGCTCGACGGGACAGGTTGAGTGGGCCGGGGAGCTGTTTTTT. This gives the protein CASSSTGQVEWAGELFF.

The chain is built from TRBV5-1 and TRBJ2-1; 8 bases match TRBD1. Trimming took 0 bases from V and 5 from J; bases not matched to a gene: 10. The CDR3 totals 17 residues. Per the germline V gene, CDR1 is SGHRS and CDR2 is YFSETQ. This chain's CDR3 is CASSLALLGQEDNEQFF. The CDR3 nucleotides are TGCGCCAGCAGCTTGGCTTTGTTGGGACAGGAGGACAATGAGCAGTTCTTC.

The chain links TRBV5-6 to TRBJ1-2; 7 bases map to TRBD1. Germline CDR1 and CDR2: SGHDT and YYEEEE. The length of the CDR3 is 16 residues. J lost 2 bases, V lost 3 bases, and 10 bases had no gene match. CDR3 protein: CASSWVGDSENYGYTF. CDR3 coding DNA: TGTGCCAGCAGCTGGGTTGGGGACAGTGAGAACTATGGCTACACCTTC.

The chain couples TRBV7-2 to TRBJ1-5; D is undetermined. V was trimmed by 5 bases and J by 4 bases, leaving 18 bases between them. The CDR3 is 16 amino acids. Per germline, CDR1 SGHTA and CDR2 FQGNSA. CDR3 region: CASSPRPTAGNQPQHF. The CDR3 nucleotides are TGTGCCAGCAGCCCCCGGCCCACAGCGGGGAATCAGCCCCAGCATTTT.

CDR3 DNA sequence: TGTGCCACCAGTGATTACCGGGACAGGGGCGACAATGAGCAGTTCTTC. This gives the protein CATSDYRDRGDNEQFF. The chain couples TRBV24-1 to TRBJ2-1; 10 bases align to TRBD1. Germline loops: CDR1 KGHDR, CDR2 SFDVKD. This CDR3 is 16 amino acids long. After removal of 2 bases from V and 5 bases from J, the junction contained 5 bases not matched to a gene.